This record concerns one T cell receptor (beta chain) sequence. Original analysis: How many nucleated cells were present was estimated from reference gene primer amplification. Assay: immunoSEQ multiplex PCR; the TCRdb copy retains only in-frame clones and omits some. V, J and clone size reflect that table, while D and trimming were determined from the DNA. Of a few hundred thousand clones listed, 85% to 90% are singletons. This specimen comes from a study of blood T cell repertoires in COVID-19. Study-wide context: The United States, Italy and Spain provided the acute and convalescent COVID-19 samples. Sources were T cells, B-cell-depleted T cells, or PBMCs; the material itself was cDNA or gDNA.

V lost 8 bases, J lost 2 bases, and 18 bases lay in between. The germline V gene has CDR1 SQVTM and CDR2 ANQGSEA. The CDR3 runs to 14 residues. The chain employs TRBV29-1 and TRBJ1-1, with D perhaps matching TRBD1 (5 bases). Input material: peripheral blood. The receptor was isolated from a man between 60 and 70 years old with acute or convalescent COVID-19. In nucleotides, the CDR3 is TGCAGCTCCTTGCGGGGGGTTGGAAACACTGAAGCTTTCTTT. This encodes CSSLRGVGNTEAFF.